Following are 24 T cell receptor beta chains from one sample sequenced in a study of vaccination and CD4 T cells after COVID-19. Scientists ran DNA taken from cultured CD4+ T cells through the Oncomine TCR Beta short-read assay for sequencing. Each CDR3 protein gets one entry after TCRdb re-called the PCR reads with MiXCR. The data contain fewer than 25,000 distinct CDR3 sequences, around two fifths of them singletons. Time point indicated: late sampling 161 to 241 days after vaccination in three convalescent patients. Treatment specified: roughly 11-day PBMC culture with coronavirus spike peptide pools or control peptides (ViraFEST assay). Their recognized antigens are unknown. The specimen was CD4+ T cells from blood, cultured in vitro, collected about 7 months after SARS-CoV-2 vaccination. These receptors originate from a human donor who had recovered from COVID-19.

This sequence joins TRBV27 and TRBJ1-1, with D possibly being TRBD1 (5 bases). V was cut by 1 base and J by 5 bases, with 11 bases left in between. Germline CDR1 MNHEY, CDR2 SMNVEV (reference sequence). The CDR3 has 14 residues. This CDR3 reads CASSLYRDLTEAFF. Here the CDR3 DNA reads TGTGCCAGCAGTTTATATCGGGACTTGACTGAAGCTTTCTTT.

This clonotype has only one observation. This chain's CDR3 is CASSSGTGTGNTIYF. CDR3 coding DNA: TGTGCCAGCAGCTCAGGGACAGGGACTGGAAACACCATATATTTT. The chain employs TRBV7-8 and TRBJ1-3; 9 bases are a match to TRBD1. The length of the CDR3 is 15 residues. Looked up from germline, CDR1 is SGHVS and CDR2 is FQNEAQ. J lost 2 bases, V lost 4 bases, and 3 bases had no gene match.

The rearrangement links TRBV24-1 to TRBJ2-3; TRBD2 aligns across 10 bases. Germline lookup yields CDR1 KGHDR and CDR2 SFDVKD. The CDR3 length is 16 residues. Trimming removed 3 bases from V and 5 bases from J; junction bases left unmatched: 7. CDR3 coding DNA: TGTGCCACCAGTGATGCGAGCGGGGGGGCCGGAGATACGCAGTATTTT. This gives the protein CATSDASGGAGDTQYF.

The J gene is TRBJ2-1, the V gene TRBV7-2; TRBD2 matches 13 bases. V gave up 5 bases and J gave up 12 bases; unmatched junction bases: 10. There are 15 residues in the CDR3. In germline, CDR1 is SGHTA, CDR2 FQGNSA. The CDR3 spells CASSPTSGGARGQFF. CDR3 nucleotides: TGTGCCAGCAGCCCCACTAGCGGGGGGGCCAGGGGGCAGTTCTTC.

As DNA, the CDR3 is TGTGCCAGCAGATCCTCTGGGGCCAACGTCCTGACTTTC. Amino acid sequence: CASRSSGANVLTF. The chain combines TRBV6-1 with TRBJ2-6; D is undetermined. Trimming shortened V by 6 bases and J by 0 bases, and 3 bases separated the two germline ends. This CDR3 has 13 amino acids. CDR1 and CDR2 from the germline V gene are MNHNS and SASEGT.

The CDR3 region has the DNA TGTGCCAGCGTGGGGTGGGAAGAGACCCAGTACTTC. It codes for CASVGWEETQYF. The chain combines TRBV2 with TRBJ2-5, with D hard to call. The V and J ends lost 8 bases and 3 bases respectively, with 10 bases between them. Per the germline V gene, CDR1 is SNHLY and CDR2 is FYNNEI. The CDR3 has 12 amino acids.

The rearrangement joins TRBV7-8 to TRBJ2-2; D call uncertain. CDR1 SGHVS and CDR2 FQNEAQ come from the germline V gene. V dropped 0 bases and J dropped 3 bases, with 2 bases sitting between them. CDR3 length: 13 amino acids. The CDR3 bases are TGTGCCAGCAGCTTAGCAGACACCGGGGAGCTGTTTTTT. It encodes CASSLADTGELFF.

This chain links TRBV7-2 with TRBJ2-1, with D uncertain. V dropped 3 bases and J dropped 9 bases, with 9 bases sitting between them. The CDR3 is made up of 12 amino acids. Germline loops: CDR1 SGHTA, CDR2 FQGNSA. The CDR3 loop reads CASSFSVGEQFF. Here the CDR3 DNA reads TGTGCCAGCAGCTTTTCTGTGGGTGAGCAGTTCTTC.

The chain employs TRBV6-1 and TRBJ2-2, with no clear D. Germline CDR1 MNHNS, CDR2 SASEGT. Trimming took off 6 bases at V and 9 bases at J, with 14 bases between the two ends. This CDR3 comprises 13 residues. The CDR3 sequence: CASRDTVNRELFF. CDR3 coding DNA: TGTGCCAGCAGAGACACTGTGAACCGGGAGCTGTTTTTT.

This sequence joins TRBV7-3 and TRBJ2-3; 10 positions match TRBD2. Germline V gene lookup returns CDR1 SGHTA and CDR2 FQGTGA. The CDR3 consists of 16 residues. Germline trimming cut 3 bases from V and 1 base from J; bases unmatched to any gene: 4. CDR3: CASSLDGTSGTDTQYF. For the CDR3, the DNA is TGTGCCAGCAGCTTGGACGGGACTAGCGGCACAGATACGCAGTATTTT.

This clonotype was counted a few times. The chain has TRBV20-1 and TRBJ1-5; 7 bases fit TRBD1. J gave up 3 bases and V 3 bases, and 2 bases lay outside the gene matches. Germline V gene data show CDR1 as DFQATT and CDR2 as SNEGSKA (reference sequence). This CDR3 is 13 amino acids long. CDR3 loop: CSASGTVNQPQHF. The CDR3 DNA sequence: TGCAGTGCTAGTGGGACAGTCAATCAGCCCCAGCATTTT.

This chain's CDR3 is CSARTGRPEAFF. The DNA for the CDR3 is TGCAGTGCTAGGACAGGGCGCCCTGAAGCTTTCTTT. J is TRBJ1-1 and V is TRBV20-1, with 7 positions matching TRBD1. This CDR3 is built from 12 residues. The ends lost 3 bases at V and 6 bases at J; junction bases unmatched: 4. Germline CDR1 reads DFQATT; CDR2 reads SNEGSKA (reference sequence).

J is TRBJ2-1 and V is TRBV7-2; 7 bases align to TRBD2. The CDR3 runs 15 residues. CDR1 and CDR2 from the germline V gene are SGHTA and FQGNSA. V lost 4 bases and J lost 6; bases outside the gene matches: 9. CDR3 sequence (DNA): TGTGCCAGCAGCTCCGGGACTACCGCCACCAATGAGCAGTTCTTC. Translated, it gives CASSSGTTATNEQFF.

Comments on this clonotype: One end of the junction is discordant with germline, which a read error may explain. The rearrangement links TRBV10-3 to TRBJ2-7; 8 bases fit TRBD1. Per the germline V gene, CDR1 is ENHRY and CDR2 is SYGVKD. The CDR3 loop spans 13 amino acids. The CDR3 protein is CASSAGGSYEQHF. CDR3 nucleotide sequence: TGTGCCAGCAGTGCAGGGGGCTCCTACGAGCAGCACTTC.

The J gene is TRBJ2-2, the V gene TRBV25-1; D is perhaps TRBD1 or TRBD2 (5 bases each). V dropped 4 bases and J dropped 9 bases, with 15 bases sitting between them. CDR1 is MGHDK and CDR2 is SYGVNS in the germline V gene. CDR3 size: 14 residues. CDR3 sequence (DNA): TGTGCCAGCAGTGTTGGGGGAAATGTCCGGGAGCTGTTTTTT. It encodes CASSVGGNVRELFF.

This clonotype has just a few counts. This chain uses TRBV11-3 with TRBJ2-7, with 16 bases matching TRBD2. Germline V CDR1 and CDR2: SGHNT, YENEEA. V trimming: 5 bases; J trimming: 2 bases; junction bases outside the gene matches: 3. The CDR3 spans 16 residues. DNA for the CDR3: TGTGCCAGCAGCCCCGGGACTAGCGGGAGGGCCTACGAGCAGTACTTC. Residues: CASSPGTSGRAYEQYF.

This chain connects TRBV11-3 to TRBJ1-2, with 10 bases lining up with TRBD1. The CDR3 covers 19 residues. The junction had 19 bases not matched to a gene; V was cut back by 5 bases and J by 4 bases. The germline gives CDR1 SGHNT, CDR2 YENEEA. CDR3 region: CASSPHAGTGARSGYGYTF. The CDR3 DNA is TGTGCCAGCAGCCCACACGCCGGGACAGGGGCCCGGTCGGGCTATGGCTACACCTTC.

This clonotype is medium-sized (0.01 to 0.1%) by share. The CDR3 DNA reads as TGTGCCAGTAGTTCCGGGACGCCTAGCAATCAGCCCCAGCATTTT. Protein product: CASSSGTPSNQPQHF. The V gene is TRBV19, the J gene TRBJ1-5; a weak D match, TRBD1 (5 bases). The CDR3 has 15 residues. V gave up 5 bases and J gave up 0 bases, with 11 bases separating them. CDR1 and CDR2 (germline): LNHDA, SQIVND (reference sequence).

A few counts support this clonotype. The chain is built from TRBV15 and TRBJ2-5; the D gene is possibly TRBD2 (5 bases). This CDR3 spans 15 amino acids. V lost 1 base to trimming and J lost 1 base, with 10 bases between them. From germline, CDR1 is LNHNV and CDR2 YYDKDF (reference sequence). The CDR3 DNA follows: TGTGCCACCAGCAGAGTAGTAGCGCCCCAAGAGACCCAGTACTTC. Its protein product is CATSRVVAPQETQYF.

CDR3 protein: CASSLTLSGWGDTQYF. CDR3 in DNA: TGCGCCAGCAGCTTGACGTTGTCGGGGTGGGGAGATACGCAGTATTTT. V and J are TRBV5-1 and TRBJ2-3; the D gene is possibly TRBD2 (5 bases). CDR1 and CDR2 from the germline V gene are SGHRS and YFSETQ. Trimming stripped 1 base from V and 5 bases from J, with 17 bases between. The CDR3 length is 16 residues.

This clonotype is medium-sized. The rearrangement joins TRBV5-1 to TRBJ2-5, with 7 bases lining up with TRBD2. This CDR3 is 13 amino acids long. Losses at the gene ends were 0 bases for V and 5 bases for J; bases not matched to a gene: 1. Germline-derived CDR1 and CDR2 are SGHRS and YFSETQ. CDR3 residues: CASSLEGGETQYF. CDR3 sequence (DNA): TGCGCCAGCAGCTTGGAGGGAGGGGAGACCCAGTACTTC.

The chain links TRBV6-1 to TRBJ2-5; unclear D gene. V lost 5 bases and J 2 bases, leaving 9 bases between the germline ends. The germline gives CDR1 MNHNS, CDR2 SASEGT. The length of the CDR3 is 13 residues. Here the CDR3 DNA reads TGTGCCAGCAGTCGTCAGGCGCAAGAGACCCAGTACTTC. It translates to CASSRQAQETQYF.

CDR3 in amino acids: CASSEMYQETQYF. CDR3 DNA: TGTGCCAGCAGTGAAATGTACCAAGAGACCCAGTACTTC. The chain is built from TRBV6-1 and TRBJ2-5; D not resolved. The CDR3 consists of 13 residues. Germline CDR1 is MNHNS and CDR2 is SASEGT. With 2 bases removed from V and 0 bases from J, the gap between germline ends came to 4 bases.

This clonotype was seen more than once but under ten times. The genes are TRBV6-1 and TRBJ1-2; D is perhaps TRBD1 (6 bases). From germline, CDR1 is MNHNS and CDR2 SASEGT. Deletions cut 6 bases from V and 0 bases from J, with 11 bases between. The CDR3 loop spans 14 amino acids. Written as DNA, the CDR3 is TGTGCCAGCAGGAGAGGGGGAACTAACTATGGCTACACCTTC. This codes for CASRRGGTNYGYTF.